This TCR beta chain originates from a study of identical twins. TCRdb ran MiXCR on the 5' RACE reads and lists one entry per CDR3 protein. The sample shows about 240,000 distinct CDR3 sequences, about 7.5% of them seen only once. The germline V and J ends were trimmed by 1 base and 9 bases, with 7 bases remaining between them. The CDR3 is 12 residues long. Germline loops: CDR1 LNHDA, CDR2 SQIVND (reference sequence). These data were also reused for a study on yellow fever vaccine responses in identical twins.

The source is a woman younger than 30 in good health. Source material: CD8+ T cells sorted from blood. The rearrangement links TRBV19 to TRBJ2-1, with D unclear. CDR3: CASSIGKAEQFF. As DNA, the CDR3 is TGTGCCAGTAGTATAGGAAAAGCTGAGCAGTTCTTC.